This TCR beta chain was captured in a study of cytomegalovirus exposure and HLA in healthy donors (dated by TCRdb to 2017 to 2019). For context, the study as a whole: According to an earlier analysis of 587 of the donors, about 170 million T cells yielded roughly 100 million unique TCR beta sequences and approximately 300 Gb of sequence data. An early release covering roughly 600 HLA-typed donors comprised roughly 300 gigabases of sequencing data and tens of millions of unique TCR sequences. On average, about 200,000 unique TCR beta nucleotide sequences were sequenced per donor among several hundred genotyped donors of the cohort, with roughly 20% of those sequences being non-productive. The genetic ancestry cluster associated with self-reported Caucasian donors included roughly 84% of the 300 to 400 genotyped donors. In the later analysis, no new phenotypic data were used to find candidate immune exposures; instead, reliance was placed on TCR beta sequences and their occurrence across donors. Every discovery cohort repertoire had been produced on one sequencing platform. The number of typed donors differed by locus: 629-630 for A, B, C, DRB1 and DQB1; 500 to 550 for DQA1; approximately 600 for DPA1; and around 470 for DPB1. Using immunosequencing, the study profiled T cell repertoires from some 670 subjects and related those repertoires to cytomegalovirus serostatus. A later genetic analysis took genome-wide SNP genotypes for about 65% of the 666 donors and used that subset as a discovery cohort. To study patterns of TCR occurrence, a later analysis re-analyzed previously published TCR beta repertoires from under 750 donors and added high-resolution HLA genotyping. HLA typing included class I and class II loci at four-digit resolution. Donor age, sex, ethnicity and CMV serostatus were compiled together with the repertoire data. The aim of the study was to test whether cataloging public T cell receptors could identify signatures of past pathogen exposure. To decide whether each TCR beta V gene segment behaved as functional or pseudogenic, an earlier analysis of approximately 600 of the donors relied on high-throughput TCR beta sequencing. High-throughput TCR immunosequencing, statistical association of individual TCRs with disease status, and machine learning were combined to predict cytomegalovirus infection status. Four to six DR-DQ haplotypes were handled as single units for association and clustering, since linkage in the cohort was strong. A separate validation cohort of 100 to 150 different subjects was used in addition to the roughly 700-subject first cohort. Beyond this particular receptor, the publication reports: According to a later analysis, most CMV-associated TCR beta chains appeared to be HLA-restricted, and the HLA associations seemed to be driven largely by CMV exposure. Cytomegalovirus status was reported to be diagnosed by the classifier with high specificity and sensitivity in both the original and validation cohorts. A cluster of highly shared sequence variants was judged likely to represent a technical artifact of the sequencing pipeline. In a later genetic analysis, fewer N-insertions in productive TCRs were reported among donors in an Asian-associated ancestry cluster than the approximately 710-donor mean. In an earlier analysis of some 500 of the donors, most TCR beta V segments were observed in productive rearrangements about 90% or about 30% of the time, broadly matching IMGT annotations. Linkage disequilibrium might explain the correlated functional status among segregating V segments, but an unknown experimental factor could not be excluded. V-gene and J-gene trimming of TCR beta chains was associated with a missense DCLRE1C variant in a later genetic analysis, and the association was replicated in an independent cohort. In a later analysis, HLA-associated TCR beta chains were found to be more clonally expanded and to have lower generation probabilities than equally common non-associated chains. In vitro tests confirmed that a few of the cytomegalovirus-associated TCR beta chains recognize cytomegalovirus antigens. It was suggested by the authors that the approach could potentially be generalized to other disease states and immunological phenotypes. According to a later analysis, TCR association rates differed among HLA loci, with DRB1 alleles showing the most associated TCRs and HLA-C alleles showing the fewest. In the study, around 160 TCR beta chains were listed as associated with cytomegalovirus. Most TCR sequences were observed very rarely across donors, whereas some public TCRs were present in many individuals. Some IMGT-functional V segments, including TRBV6-2 and TRBV6-3, could not be told apart with the 87-base-pair reads, so those segments were excluded. Several of the top co-occurrence clusters appeared to be linked to parvovirus B19, influenza, CMV and Epstein-Barr virus, according to a later analysis. This cohort had only TCR beta chains sequenced, and the lack of alpha or paired-chain data limited which features could be detected. Strong co-occurrence of HLA alleles, especially DR and DQ, made assigning TCR associations to individual alleles difficult. In a later analysis, some 18,000 TCR beta sequences were associated with specific HLA alleles at a false discovery rate of 0.05. Presence/absence analyses assumed roughly uniform sequencing depth across donors, an assumption that may not hold. A further reported finding was that TCR beta sequences accurately predicted the HLA-A and HLA-B alleles for most subjects in the first cohort. Roughly 17 rarely observed V segments, including chromosome 9 orphons, were excluded from the earlier analysis of almost 600 of the donors because counts were too low. Because some donors lacked HLA typing at each locus, the association tests relied only on the typed subset. For the cohort, immune exposure information was limited to CMV serostatus.

Libraries were constructed by the immunoSEQ multiplex PCR assay. A mixture of 60 forward primers for TCR Vbeta segments and 13 reverse primers for TCR Jbeta segments was used in the multiplex PCR. The CDR3 region of rearranged TCR beta genes was amplified from genomic DNA by a multiplex PCR assay. The Illumina HiSeq System was used to sequence the amplified TCR beta libraries as 87-base-pair reads. For the original study's pipeline: Across the 640 or so repertoires, a later analysis counted around 80 million unique TCR beta chains, 9.5 million to 13 million of which were shared by at least two donors. Raw reads were error-corrected and collapsed into unique sequences by a nearest-neighbor algorithm in which closely related sequences were merged to remove PCR and sequencing errors. V, D and J gene segments were assigned by aligning CDR3 sequences to IMGT reference sequences. For a sequence to be retained, a match of at least six nucleotides was required to both a V gene segment and a J gene segment. Rearrangements were classified as productive when the CDR3 lacked stop codons and remained in frame with V and J, and all other rearrangements were classified as non-productive. CDR3 was defined by IMGT convention, running from the second conserved V-encoded cysteine to the conserved J-encoded phenylalanine. The earlier analysis of about 560 of the donors excluded any sequence lacking an unambiguous match to a single V gene segment. In an earlier analysis of some 590 of the donors, a V segment was called functional when productive rearrangements were above 56.7%, and segregating when the standard deviation between donors exceeded 5%. A statistical classification framework was built to diagnose cytomegalovirus status from the catalog of TCR beta chain sequences. V and J gene assignment, in a later analysis, came from comparing TCR nucleotide sequences with IMGT/GENE-DB human TR gene sequences. In a later analysis, CDR3 sequences and most-parsimonious VDJ recombination scenarios were assigned using the TCRdist pipeline. In a later analysis, every TCR beta chain was defined by the combination of its CDR3 amino acid sequence and its V-gene family, and reads without a unique V-gene family were dropped. To address suspected cross-contamination and a sequencing artifact, a later analysis removed 592 highly shared, low-generation-probability nucleotide sequences. A later analysis calculated a clonal expansion index for each public chain from normalized within-repertoire ranks of inferred template counts. In a later analysis, generation probabilities were computed with a VDJ recombination model fitted to out-of-frame rearrangements, and the resulting probabilities were checked against IGoR. In a later analysis, hypergeometric tests were used to score TCR-TCR, TCR-HLA and TCR-CMV co-occurrence, with a repertoire-size bias correction applied to TCR pairs. A later analysis estimated false discovery rates by permuting HLA or CMV assignments 20 times. A later analysis grouped co-occurring TCRs with DBSCAN, adding TCRdist sequence similarity when clustering within HLA-allele-positive subsets. Repertoires with fewer than 30,000 or more than 120,000 public chains were left out of co-occurrence clustering, as were a handful of repertoires with anomalous nucleotide sharing. TCRdb obtained this table from immuneACCESS and retained in-frame rearrangements with V and J assigned. These tables miss some clones; where compared with another copy, unresolved V genes account for less than half of the shortfall, and the remainder is unexplained. V and J calls and clone size come straight from that table; D and trimming were deduced from the DNA. Here the sample has about 190,000 clones; approximately 83% occur a single time. The ten largest make up about 9.4% of the sample.

Including the terminal cysteine and phenylalanine, the CDR3 comprises 14 residues. Left in the record is the CDR3 DNA by itself, 42 bases read in frame from the first base. Germline trimming: 2 bases from V, 7 bases from J; junction bases outside gene matches: 6. Reading the germline V gene gives CDR1 SGHRS and CDR2 YFSETQ. Remarks on this clone: Its antigen has not been determined. No base quality values were provided; no much bigger clone lies one nucleotide off.

The cohort consisted of approximately 670 healthy bone marrow donors. At the time of sampling, every cohort member was nominally healthy, though immune exposures that went unrecorded were likely present. The donor tested CMV seropositive and was one of the 289 seropositive cohort members. Every donor gave a peripheral blood sample, and the peripheral blood mononuclear cells from that sample were used for TCR beta sequencing. The Qiagen DNeasy Blood Extraction Kit was used to extract genomic DNA from the blood cell samples. Recombination linked TRBV5-1 to TRBJ1-2, with 9 central nucleotides matching TRBD1. Input material: PBMCs. This TCR was sampled from a woman aged 45 to 65 in good health and CMV-seropositive. The nucleotide sequence is given as TGCGCCAGCAGCTTAGGGGACAGGGATGGTGGCTACACCTTC. Its protein is CASSLGDRDGGYTF. The variable domain in full, with residues beyond the CDR3 obtained from the reference TRBV5-1 and TRBJ1-2 genes, is KAGVTQTPRYLIKTRGQQVTLSCSPISGHRSVSWYQQTPGQGLQFLFEYFSETQRNKGNFPGRFSGRQFSNSRSEMNVSTLELGDSALYLCASSLGDRDGGYTFGSGTRLTVV.